Each of the 11 T cell receptor beta chains below was sequenced from the same sample in a study of cytomegalovirus exposure and HLA in healthy donors (dated by TCRdb to the late 2010s). Library preparation used the immunoSEQ multiplex PCR assay. The multiplex PCR relied on a mix of 60 forward primers for TCR Vbeta segments and 13 reverse primers for TCR Jbeta segments. TCRdb's version of the immuneACCESS table is confined to in-frame rearrangements and falls short of the full clone set. An unresolved V gene accounts for under half of the shortfall where checked; the remainder is of unknown origin. The sample includes over 150,000 clones, with around 68% observed a single time. The ten largest make up 2.1% of the sample. Material: PBMCs. The receptors shown here come from a man in his thirties or forties in good health and CMV-seronegative.

V and J are TRBV18 and TRBJ2-2, with D unresolved. Germline CDR1 reads KGHSH; CDR2 reads LQKENI. This CDR3 contains 15 residues. Between the trimmed V and J ends, which lost 4 bases and 5 bases, there was a span of 14 bases. The CDR3 bases are TGTGCCAGCTCACTCCTGACACCCCGGACCGGGGAGCTGTTTTTT. Residues: CASSLLTPRTGELFF. The full variable domain, with the rest looked up from reference TRBV18 and TRBJ2-2, is NAGVMQNPRHLVRRRGQEARLRCSPMKGHSHVYWYRQLPEEGLKFMVYLQKENIIDESGMPKERFSAEFPKEGPSILRIQQVVRGDSAAYFCASSLLTPRTGELFFGEGSRLTVL.

The chain employs TRBV11-2 and TRBJ1-6; unclear D gene. The CDR3 is 17 residues long. With 4 bases removed from V and 0 bases from J, the gap between germline ends came to 13 bases. The germline gives CDR1 SGHAT, CDR2 FQNNGV. CDR3 in DNA: TGTGCCAGCAGCTCCCCCAAGATGAGCTCCTATAATTCACCCCTCCACTTT. Translating it yields CASSSPKMSSYNSPLHF.

J is TRBJ2-3 and V is TRBV18; D ambiguous. Trimming stripped 2 bases from V and 3 bases from J, with 9 bases between. Germline V lookup: CDR1 KGHSH, CDR2 LQKENI. The CDR3 consists of 14 residues. The CDR3 DNA follows: TGTGCCAGCTCACCATCTATAAATACAGATACGCAGTATTTT. It is translated as CASSPSINTDTQYF.

The chain couples TRBV29-1 to TRBJ1-1; D call uncertain. Germline V gene data show CDR1 as SQVTM and CDR2 as ANQGSEA. The CDR3 is 13 residues long. V lost 8 bases and J 1 base, leaving 14 bases between the germline ends. The CDR3 reads CSLRWSGNTEAFF. In DNA, the CDR3 is TGCAGCCTCCGGTGGTCAGGGAACACTGAAGCTTTCTTT.

The V and J genes are TRBV13 and TRBJ2-7; TRBD2 matches 10 bases. This CDR3 has 13 residues. The V gene end was trimmed by 8 bases and the J gene end by 2 bases; junction bases not matched to a gene: 3. The germline V gene has CDR1 PRHDT and CDR2 FYEKMQ (reference sequence). This chain's CDR3 is CASRTSGTYEQYF. CDR3 DNA: TGTGCCAGCCGGACTAGCGGTACCTACGAGCAGTACTTC.

Note on this clone: At one of its ends the junction is not consistent with the germline gene, which may arise from a read error. This CDR3 is CASSLVWGDGYPF. In DNA form, the CDR3 reads TGCGCCAGCAGCTTGGTTTGGGGAGATGGCTACCCCTTC. The chain couples TRBV5-1 to TRBJ1-2; no clear D. CDR1 SGHRS and CDR2 YFSETQ come from the germline V gene. This CDR3 has 13 amino acids.

The V call is TRBV4-1, the J call TRBJ2-5; D remains ambiguous. V lost 2 bases, J lost 3 bases, and 10 bases lay in between. Germline V gene lookup returns CDR1 MGHRA and CDR2 YSYEKL. The CDR3 is 14 amino acids. CDR3 DNA: TGCGCCAGCAGCCAACGGCCTCGGGAAGAGACCCAGTACTTC. Translation: CASSQRPREETQYF.

This clone has a handful of counts. The chain uses TRBV9 and TRBJ1-4; no clear D gene. The CDR3 consists of 15 residues. Germline CDR1 and CDR2: SGDLS and YYNGEE. V was cut by 0 bases and J by 8 bases, with 14 bases left in between. The CDR3 reads CASSVVVQLGEKLFF. CDR3 DNA sequence: TGTGCCAGCAGCGTAGTGGTACAGCTTGGGGAAAAACTGTTTTTT.

V gene TRBV4-3 combines with J gene TRBJ1-4, with TRBD1 matching over 8 bases. CDR1 is LGHNA, CDR2 YSLEER, per germline. Unmatched junction bases numbered 6, after V lost 5 bases and J lost 4 bases. CDR3 length equals 15 residues. CDR3 sequence (DNA): TGCGCCAGCAGCAACCCACAGGGGGATAATGAAAAACTGTTTTTT. Translated, it gives CASSNPQGDNEKLFF.

This CDR3 is CASSLDDSRNTGELFF. As DNA, the CDR3 is TGCGCCAGCAGCTTGGACGACAGTAGGAACACCGGGGAGCTGTTTTTT. The chain links TRBV5-1 to TRBJ2-2, with TRBD1 as a possible D gene (5 bases). The ends were cut back, 0 bases at V and 1 base at J, with 10 bases in the middle. This CDR3 region has 16 residues. Germline lookup yields CDR1 SGHRS and CDR2 YFSETQ.

This clone was found once. The chain joins TRBV5-1 to TRBJ2-2, with TRBD1 identical over 7 bases. V gave up 0 bases and J gave up 7 bases; unmatched junction bases: 6. Germline V gives CDR1 SGHRS, CDR2 YFSETQ. This CDR3 has 15 amino acids. CDR3: CASSLGTTGRGELFF. CDR3 bases: TGCGCCAGCAGCTTGGGTACGACAGGGCGCGGGGAGCTGTTTTTT. Combining the CDR3 with reference TRBV5-1 and TRBJ2-2 gives the whole variable domain KAGVTQTPRYLIKTRGQQVTLSCSPISGHRSVSWYQQTPGQGLQFLFEYFSETQRNKGNFPGRFSGRQFSNSRSEMNVSTLELGDSALYLCASSLGTTGRGELFFGEGSRLTVL.